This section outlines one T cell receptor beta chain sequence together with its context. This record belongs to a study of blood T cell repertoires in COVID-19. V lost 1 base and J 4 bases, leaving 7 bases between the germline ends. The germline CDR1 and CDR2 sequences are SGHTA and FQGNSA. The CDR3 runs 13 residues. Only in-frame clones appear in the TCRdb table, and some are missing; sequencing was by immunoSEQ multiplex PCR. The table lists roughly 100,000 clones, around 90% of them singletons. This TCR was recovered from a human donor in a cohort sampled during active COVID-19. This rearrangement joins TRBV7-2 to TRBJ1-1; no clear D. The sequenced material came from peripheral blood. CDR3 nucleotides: TGTGCCAGCAGCTTAGGAGTTGCCACTGAAGCTTTCTTT. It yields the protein CASSLGVATEAFF.